Listed here is a single T cell receptor beta chain. What it binds is unknown. Data came from immunoSEQ multiplex PCR; TCRdb stores just in-frame clones and leaves some out. The profile shows about 78,000 clones, under 90% of them singletons. This entry belongs to a study of T cell responses to AZD1222 COVID-19 vaccine. Findings and caveats of the study: Only a handful of AZD1222 recipients, more than five in all, had baseline seropositivity. White British ancestry dominated among donors, who included more females, and clonal diversity was possibly underestimated. There were repertoire samples only from the period after the peak T cell response.

V was cut by 4 bases and J by 1 base, with 5 bases left in between. Germline V gene lookup returns CDR1 LGHNA and CDR2 YNFKEQ. CDR3 length: 13 residues. It was second doses at about 4 or about 12 weeks that were pooled. The chain recombines TRBV4-2 with TRBJ1-3, with no clear D. This specimen was peripheral blood, taken 28 days after the second AZD1222 dose. This sequence was found in an adult who received the AZD1222 COVID-19 vaccine. The CDR3 bases are TGTGCCAGCAGCCCCCGATCTGGAAACACCATATATTTT. Protein product: CASSPRSGNTIYF.